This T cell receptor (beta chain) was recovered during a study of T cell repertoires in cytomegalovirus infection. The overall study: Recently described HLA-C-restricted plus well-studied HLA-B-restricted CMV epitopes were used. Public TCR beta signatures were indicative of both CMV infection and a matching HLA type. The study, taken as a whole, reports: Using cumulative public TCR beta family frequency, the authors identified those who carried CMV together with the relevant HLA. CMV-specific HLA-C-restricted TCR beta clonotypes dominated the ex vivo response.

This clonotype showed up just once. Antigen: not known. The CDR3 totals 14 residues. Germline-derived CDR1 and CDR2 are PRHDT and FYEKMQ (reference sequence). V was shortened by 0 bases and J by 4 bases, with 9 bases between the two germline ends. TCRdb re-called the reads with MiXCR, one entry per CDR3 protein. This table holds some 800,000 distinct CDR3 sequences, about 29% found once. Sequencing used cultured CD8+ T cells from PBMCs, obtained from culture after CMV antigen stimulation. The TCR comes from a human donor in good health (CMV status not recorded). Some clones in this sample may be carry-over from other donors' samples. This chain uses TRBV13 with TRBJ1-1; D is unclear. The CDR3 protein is CASSLGLVSTEAFF. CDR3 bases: TGTGCCAGCAGCTTAGGCCTGGTGTCCACTGAAGCTTTCTTT. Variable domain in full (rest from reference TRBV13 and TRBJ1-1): AAGVIQSPRHLIKEKRETATLKCYPIPRHDTVYWYQQGPGQDPQFLISFYEKMQSDKGSIPDRFSAQQFSDYHSELNMSSLELGDSALYFCASSLGLVSTEAFFGQGTRLTVV.